Shown below are 31 T cell receptor beta chains from a single sample sequenced in a study of T cell repertoires in MIS-A myocarditis. Produced via immunoSEQ multiplex PCR; TCRdb's table is partial and in-frame only. The sample holds about 10,000 clones; 85% to 90% are singletons and the top ten take around 2%. Sequenced material: thoracic lymph node tissue obtained at autopsy. The receptors were gathered from a young man with fulminant myocarditis from multisystem inflammatory syndrome in adults (MIS-A) after COVID-19.

The V and J genes are TRBV28 and TRBJ1-5; D is unresolved. CDR3 size: 14 residues. Trimming took off 6 bases at V and 6 bases at J, with 15 bases between the two ends. The germline CDR1 and CDR2 sequences are MDHEN and SYDVKM. The CDR3 coding sequence is TGTGCCAGCAGCCTCGGAGCAGGCCGTCAGCCCCAGCATTTT. This codes for CASSLGAGRQPQHF.

This rearrangement joins TRBV3-1 (or the pseudogene TRBV3-2) to TRBJ1-4; 8 bases are shared with TRBD1. Germline CDR1 is LGHDT and CDR2 is YNNKEL (reference sequence). The CDR3 is 14 amino acids. J was trimmed by 7 bases and V by 4 bases; bases with no gene match: 5. CDR3 residues: CASSLRTGSEKLFF. DNA for the CDR3: TGTGCCAGCAGCCTAAGGACAGGGTCTGAAAAACTGTTTTTT.

The V and J genes are TRBV27 and TRBJ2-1; D is uncertain. The CDR3 runs to 12 residues. V gave up 3 bases and J gave up 7 bases, with 7 bases separating them. Per the germline V gene, CDR1 is MNHEY and CDR2 is SMNVEV (reference sequence). DNA of the CDR3: TGTGCCAGCAGTTTGGTTAGGAATGAGCAGTTCTTC. This codes for CASSLVRNEQFF.

The chain employs TRBV9 and TRBJ1-2, with 8 bases matching TRBD1. The V segment lost 3 bases and the J segment 5 bases; nucleotides outside the gene matches: 9. Per the germline V gene, CDR1 is SGDLS and CDR2 is YYNGEE. The CDR3 spans 15 residues. As DNA, the CDR3 is TGTGCCAGCAGCGCCCGACAGGGGATATATTATGGCTACACCTTC. This encodes CASSARQGIYYGYTF.

The chain recombines TRBV6-5 with TRBJ1-3, with D possibly TRBD1 on 5 matching bases. Germline loops: CDR1 MNHEY, CDR2 SVGAGI. This CDR3 region has 14 residues. The V gene lost 2 bases and the J gene lost 1 base, with 6 bases spanning the gap. CDR3 sequence: CASSYRGSGNTIYF. DNA for the CDR3: TGTGCCAGCAGTTACAGGGGATCTGGAAACACCATATATTTT.

In this sample, this clone turned up a few times. V is TRBV28 and J is TRBJ2-7; possibly TRBD1 for D (6 bases). Germline V CDR1 and CDR2: MDHEN, SYDVKM. V lost 10 bases, J lost 3 bases, and 16 bases lay in between. There are 13 residues in the CDR3. DNA of the CDR3: TGTGCCATCACTAGGGGCAGGGGCTACGAGCAGTACTTC. It specifies CAITRGRGYEQYF.

V usage is TRBV19 and J usage is TRBJ1-1; the D gene is possibly TRBD1 (6 bases). Trimming took 1 base from V and 6 from J, leaving 12 bases between them. Per germline, CDR1 LNHDA and CDR2 SQIVND (reference sequence). This CDR3 has 14 residues. The CDR3 nucleotides read TGTGCCAGTAGTATAGTTGCAGGGGCACCTGAAGCTTTCTTT. Translating it yields CASSIVAGAPEAFF.

V is TRBV25-1 and J is TRBJ2-2, with 8 bases that match TRBD1. Trimming removed 4 bases from V and 3 bases from J; junction bases left unmatched: 1. The germline V gene has CDR1 MGHDK and CDR2 SYGVNS. The CDR3 is 14 amino acids. The CDR3 region has the DNA TGTGCCAGCAGTGGGACAGGGTACACCGGGGAGCTGTTTTTT. Translation gives CASSGTGYTGELFF.

The chain carries TRBV3-1 (or the pseudogene TRBV3-2) and TRBJ1-5, with unresolved D. The CDR3 contains 13 residues. The V and J ends lost 1 base and 4 bases respectively, with 5 bases between them. Germline V gives CDR1 LGHDT, CDR2 YNNKEL (reference sequence). The CDR3, as DNA: TGTGCCAGCAGCCAAGGAGGAAATCAGCCCCAGCATTTT. This translates into CASSQGGNQPQHF.

The chain employs TRBV6-6 and TRBJ2-1; either TRBD1 or TRBD2 may fit D (5 bases each). With 6 bases removed from V and 5 bases from J, the gap between germline ends came to 11 bases. The CDR3 covers 13 residues. Per germline, CDR1 MNHNY and CDR2 SVGAGI (reference sequence). CDR3: CASRQEVNNEQFF. Written as DNA, the CDR3 is TGTGCCAGCAGACAGGAGGTAAACAATGAGCAGTTCTTC.

V and J are TRBV10-2 and TRBJ2-7; 7 bases line up with TRBD1. Trimming removed 8 bases from V and 0 bases from J; junction bases left unmatched: 7. Germline CDR1 WSHSY, CDR2 SAAADI. The CDR3 runs 14 residues. CDR3 bases: TGCGCCAGCGGGAACAGGGGCGACTCCTACGAGCAGTACTTC. This sequence encodes CASGNRGDSYEQYF.

This rearrangement joins TRBV9 to TRBJ2-2, with no clear D. V dropped 0 bases and J dropped 3 bases, with 6 bases sitting between them. Germline CDR1 SGDLS, CDR2 YYNGEE. This CDR3 spans 14 amino acids. The CDR3, as DNA: TGTGCCAGCAGCGTAGACAGTTACACCGGGGAGCTGTTTTTT. This sequence encodes CASSVDSYTGELFF.

The V and J genes are TRBV5-1 and TRBJ2-7, with D tentatively TRBD1 (6 bases). Germline V gene lookup returns CDR1 SGHRS and CDR2 YFSETQ. V lost 3 bases and J 0 bases, leaving 10 bases between the germline ends. The CDR3 is 14 residues long. The CDR3 sequence: CASSSGQSSYEQYF. In nucleotides, the CDR3 is TGCGCCAGCAGCTCCGGACAGAGCTCCTACGAGCAGTACTTC. Complete variable domain (other parts from reference TRBV5-1 and TRBJ2-7): KAGVTQTPRYLIKTRGQQVTLSCSPISGHRSVSWYQQTPGQGLQFLFEYFSETQRNKGNFPGRFSGRQFSNSRSEMNVSTLELGDSALYLCASSSGQSSYEQYFGPGTRLTVT.

V usage is TRBV7-9 and J usage is TRBJ1-6, with D possibly TRBD1 on 5 matching bases. V was shortened by 0 bases and J by 9 bases, with 18 bases between the two germline ends. The CDR3 has 17 amino acids. CDR1 is SEHNR, CDR2 FQNEAQ, per germline (reference sequence). The CDR3 here is CASSLAGGGELSSPLHF. The CDR3 DNA is TGTGCCAGCAGCTTAGCAGGCGGGGGGGAACTCAGTTCACCCCTCCACTTT. The complete variable domain, with remaining parts taken from reference TRBV7-9 and TRBJ1-6, reads DTGVSQNPRHKITKRGQNVTFRCDPISEHNRLYWYRQTLGQGPEFLTYFQNEAQLEKSRLLSDRFSAERPKGSFSTLEIQRTEQGDSAMYLCASSLAGGGELSSPLHFGNGTRLTVT.

The chain carries TRBV2 and TRBJ1-1, with D uncertain. Germline V gives CDR1 SNHLY, CDR2 FYNNEI. The CDR3 extends over 13 amino acids. Trimming pared 3 bases from V and 1 base from J, leaving 6 bases between. DNA for the CDR3: TGTGCCAGCAGTGAGTTGGAGAACACTGAAGCTTTCTTT. It yields the protein CASSELENTEAFF.

The J gene is TRBJ1-5, the V gene TRBV2, with 10 bases fitting TRBD1. Germline lookup yields CDR1 SNHLY and CDR2 FYNNEI. V was pared by 4 bases and J by 7 bases, with 4 bases of the junction left unmatched. This CDR3 is built from 14 residues. The chain's CDR3 is CASSGTGGSQPQHF. The CDR3 DNA follows: TGTGCCAGCAGTGGGACAGGGGGTTCACAGCCCCAGCATTTT.

The rearrangement joins TRBV28 to TRBJ1-5, with a weak D call TRBD1 (5 bases). The CDR3 has 17 amino acids. Looked up from germline, CDR1 is MDHEN and CDR2 is SYDVKM. Trimming stripped 1 base from V and 5 bases from J, with 18 bases between. Here the CDR3 DNA reads TGTGCCAGCAGTTTATCTTTTGGGGCGCTTATTGATCAGCCCCAGCATTTT. This encodes CASSLSFGALIDQPQHF. Full variable domain (remainder filled in from reference TRBV28 and TRBJ1-5): DVKVTQSSRYLVKRTGEKVFLECVQDMDHENMFWYRQDPGLGLRLIYFSYDVKMKEKGDIPEGYSVSREKKERFSLILESASTNQTSMYLCASSLSFGALIDQPQHFGDGTRLSIL.

The CDR3 here is CAWSALAGETGELFF. Here the CDR3 DNA reads TGTGCCTGGAGCGCGCTAGCGGGAGAGACCGGGGAGCTGTTTTTT. The rearrangement links TRBV30 to TRBJ2-2, with 10 bases fitting TRBD2. CDR3 size: 15 residues. CDR1 and CDR2 from the germline V gene are GTSNPN and SVGIG (reference sequence). J was trimmed by 5 bases and V by 3 bases; bases with no gene match: 6.

This chain uses TRBV15 with TRBJ1-4; D remains ambiguous. There are 15 residues in the CDR3. The germline CDR1 and CDR2 sequences are LNHNV and YYDKDF (reference sequence). The V gene lost 5 bases and the J gene lost 0 bases, with 10 bases spanning the gap. CDR3 nucleotides: TGTGCCACCAGCTTAGATCGGGCAACTAATGAAAAACTGTTTTTT. Its translation: CATSLDRATNEKLFF.

The chain combines TRBV29-1 with TRBJ1-2; TRBD1 matches 10 bases. The V gene end was trimmed by 7 bases and the J gene end by 5 bases; junction bases not matched to a gene: 4. The CDR3 runs to 12 residues. The germline V gene encodes CDR1 SQVTM and CDR2 ANQGSEA. CDR3 in DNA: TGCAGCGGGGACAGGGGCCCATATGGCTACACCTTC. This translates into CSGDRGPYGYTF.

This rearrangement joins TRBV9 to TRBJ2-5; 7 bases match TRBD1. V dropped 4 bases and J dropped 3; count of bases not matched to a gene: 9. Germline V lookup: CDR1 SGDLS, CDR2 YYNGEE. The CDR3 consists of 15 residues. CDR3 bases: TGTGCCAGCAGCCCCGGGACAGTAGAGGAAGAGACCCAGTACTTC. Residues: CASSPGTVEEETQYF.

The genes are TRBV28 and TRBJ1-2, with D perhaps matching TRBD1 (5 bases). The V end lost 2 bases, the J end lost 7 bases, and 17 bases lay between the germline ends. Germline V gene lookup returns CDR1 MDHEN and CDR2 SYDVKM. This CDR3 has 15 residues. The CDR3 DNA reads TGTGCCAGCAGTTTAGGCAGGGACGCTTTAGGTGGCTACACCTTC. Encoded protein: CASSLGRDALGGYTF.

The chain employs TRBV19 and TRBJ2-4; D might be TRBD1 (6 bases). The V and J ends lost 5 bases and 9 bases respectively, with 23 bases between them. CDR3 length: 16 residues. The germline CDR1 and CDR2 sequences are LNHDA and SQIVND (reference sequence). CDR3 in DNA: TGTGCCAGTAGTCCCGGTCCTCAGGGGTCGGTGAGCATTCAGTACTTC. This sequence encodes CASSPGPQGSVSIQYF.

The chain carries TRBV19 and TRBJ1-2, with D perhaps TRBD1 (6 bases). V lost 7 bases, J lost 6 bases, and 12 bases lay in between. This CDR3 is built from 12 residues. Germline assignment: CDR1 LNHDA and CDR2 SQIVND (reference sequence). The CDR3 here is CASTRTEDGYTF. The CDR3 nucleotides read TGTGCCAGTACCAGGACAGAGGATGGCTACACCTTC.

The chain joins TRBV21-1 to TRBJ1-5; the table's D call, TRBD1, has no DNA check behind it. TRBV21-1 is a known pseudogene. The CDR3 runs 18 residues. As DNA, the CDR3 is TGTGCCAGCAACACCGGGACAGAACAAACTTATAGCAATCAGCCCCAGCATTTT. Amino acids: CASNTGTEQTYSNQPQHF.

The genes are TRBV29-1 and TRBJ1-2; D remains ambiguous. This CDR3 comprises 12 residues. In germline, CDR1 is SQVTM, CDR2 ANQGSEA. V dropped 3 bases and J dropped 6 bases, with 11 bases sitting between them. The CDR3 sequence is CSVDVGRDGYTF. CDR3 coding DNA: TGCAGCGTTGATGTGGGAAGAGATGGCTACACCTTC. Full variable domain (rest looked up from reference TRBV29-1 and TRBJ1-2): SAVISQKPSRDICQRGTSLTIQCQVDSQVTMMFWYRQQPGQSLTLIATANQGSEATYESGFVIDKFPISRPNLTFSTLTVSNMSPEDSSIYLCSVDVGRDGYTFGSGTRLTVV.

The rearrangement uses TRBV5-5 and TRBJ1-1, with TRBD1 matching over 8 bases. The germline CDR1 and CDR2 sequences are SGHKS and YYEKEE (reference sequence). The CDR3 totals 17 residues. Losses at the gene ends were 4 bases for V and 3 bases for J; bases not matched to a gene: 14. The chain's CDR3 is CASSAGQGRRGDTEAFF. CDR3 in DNA: TGTGCCAGCAGCGCTGGACAGGGCCGGCGGGGGGACACTGAAGCTTTCTTT.

This rearrangement joins TRBV7-2 to TRBJ2-3, with D hard to call. The CDR3 spans 15 residues. V was pared by 2 bases and J by 8 bases, with 17 bases between. Germline V CDR1 and CDR2: SGHTA, FQGNSA. CDR3 bases: TGTGCCAGCAGCTTATTGGGGTCGGGTCTCTCTACGCAGTATTTT. This translates into CASSLLGSGLSTQYF.

V is TRBV2 and J is TRBJ1-5; D is unresolved. The CDR3 is 12 amino acids. Deletions cut 0 bases from V and 5 bases from J, with 2 bases between. Germline lookup yields CDR1 SNHLY and CDR2 FYNNEI. This chain's CDR3 is CASSEADQPQHF. In DNA, the CDR3 is TGTGCCAGCAGTGAAGCGGATCAGCCCCAGCATTTT.

The CDR3 nucleotides read TGTGCCAGCAGTGAATCCCCTAGCCCCACAGATACGCAGTATTTT. It is translated as CASSESPSPTDTQYF. The chain joins TRBV2 to TRBJ2-3; D perhaps matches TRBD2 (5 bases). Trimming cost V 2 bases and J 2 bases, with 11 bases left between them. The CDR3 length is 15 residues. Germline-derived CDR1 and CDR2 are SNHLY and FYNNEI.

The gene calls are TRBV7-9 and TRBJ2-1; 14 bases are a match to TRBD2. The CDR3 consists of 16 residues. Germline assignment: CDR1 SEHNR and CDR2 FQNEAQ (reference sequence). Unmatched junction bases numbered 3, after V lost 6 bases and J lost 2 bases. CDR3 nucleotide sequence: TGTGCCAGCAGGGGACTAGCGGGAGCCACCTACAATGAGCAGTTCTTC. Residues: CASRGLAGATYNEQFF.